This T cell receptor beta chain appears in the sequencing data of a study of cytomegalovirus exposure and HLA in healthy donors. Trimming pared 0 bases from V and 3 bases from J, leaving 12 bases between. This CDR3 is built from 15 residues. In germline, CDR1 is LNHDA, CDR2 SQIVND (reference sequence). Both 60 Vbeta primers and 13 Jbeta primers went into the PCR. Generated by immunoSEQ multiplex PCR, the TCRdb table keeps only in-frame clones and is missing some. The sample has about 130,000 clones, 77% seen once. Concerning this clone itself: The antigen remains unidentified.

Study conclusions and caveats: In a later analysis, TCR beta V- and J-gene trimming showed a link to a missense DCLRE1C variant. A later analysis linked some 17,000 TCR beta sequences to HLA alleles at 0.05 false discovery rate. Equally common other TCR beta chains were less clonally expanded than HLA-associated ones, a later analysis found.

This clonotype was sampled from a male donor in good health and CMV-seronegative. The sample consisted of PBMCs. This chain connects TRBV19 to TRBJ2-7, with D uncertain. The CDR3 reads CASSIDSVGFYEQYF. The DNA of the CDR3 is TGTGCCAGTAGTATAGATTCGGTCGGTTTCTACGAGCAGTACTTC.